This record covers a single TCR beta chain. Its antigen remains unidentified. This specimen comes from a study of cytomegalovirus exposure and HLA in healthy donors. The study, taken as a whole, reports: Later, an analysis found that TCR clusters from the first cohort tended to co-occur in the 90 to 150 validation repertoires.

The CDR3 covers 15 residues. V was pared by 3 bases and J by 5 bases, with 9 bases of the junction left unmatched. CDR1 is SGHRS and CDR2 is YFSETQ in the germline V gene. Data came from immunoSEQ multiplex PCR; TCRdb stores just in-frame clones and leaves some out. The sample records 120,000 to 150,000 clones, approximately 88% being singletons. Source material: PBMCs. The source is a man in his late teens or twenties in good health and CMV-seropositive. This rearrangement joins TRBV5-1 to TRBJ2-3; TRBD1 aligns across 7 bases. CDR3 nucleotide sequence: TGCGCCAGCAGCTCGGGCCAGCGACAGGGAGATACGCAGTATTTT. It is translated as CASSSGQRQGDTQYF.